A selection of T cell receptor beta chains follows, all from one sample in a study of blood T cell repertoires in COVID-19. Measured with immunoSEQ multiplex PCR; TCRdb has only the in-frame clones, and not every one. Found here are 200,000 or so clones, 70% to 85% of them singletons; the top ten hold approximately 1.3%. The sequenced sample was PBMCs or T cells enriched from blood (not recorded which). The receptors were gathered from a woman aged 40 to 55 with acute COVID-19. Each CDR3 is given with its conserved first and last residue. Only some rows state a clone size, as once, few, many or a class for expanded clones.

size,J,V,CDR3
once,TRBJ2-5,TRBV28,CATSRGQGGEETQYF
.,TRBJ2-7,TRBV11-3,CASSLGRGREQYF
.,TRBJ2-5,TRBV6-1,CASSERDSVQETQYF
.,TRBJ2-7,TRBV2,CASSDSLGDYEQYF
.,TRBJ2-1,TRBV6-5,CASSYRAVQGNEQFF
.,TRBJ2-3,TRBV4-3,CASSQDNPAGTDTQYF
.,TRBJ1-6,TRBV3-1/TRBV3-2,CASSRRGTGSYNSPLHF
.,TRBJ2-1,TRBV18,CASSLTQSSSYNEQFF
.,TRBJ2-5,TRBV7-3,CASSLAGSGAKGQETQYF
few,TRBJ1-2,TRBV28,CTSRGQANYGYTF
.,TRBJ1-4,TRBV5-1,CASSLGQTNEKLFF
.,TRBJ1-4,TRBV5-1,CASSLEGASYEKLFF
.,TRBJ2-2,TRBV15,CATSRDRGTGELFF
.,TRBJ2-4,TRBV3-1/TRBV3-2,CASSHVAKNIQYF
.,TRBJ2-7,TRBV7-8,CASSLRSTGGSGAPYEQYF
.,TRBJ1-1,TRBV6-5,CASSYSLGQGNTEAFF
few,TRBJ1-3,TRBV4-2,CASSQVRSSGNTIYF
.,TRBJ2-2,TRBV2,CASSERTGELFF
.,TRBJ2-1,TRBV4-3,CASSHDRLHEQFF
.,TRBJ1-1,TRBV28,CASSLTLQGTEAFF
many,TRBJ1-1,TRBV11-3,CASSPGGLDTEAFF
.,TRBJ2-3,TRBV30,CAWRGGSGGDSTDTQYF
.,TRBJ1-4,TRBV5-1,CASSAGLTNEKLFF
.,TRBJ2-3,TRBV7-3,CASSLTGGTDTQYF
.,TRBJ2-5,TRBV5-5,CASSLGGQRNQETQYF
.,TRBJ2-7,TRBV11-1,CASSLEGLDSYEQYF
.,TRBJ2-7,TRBV11-2,CASSLVDSGGYEQYF
.,TRBJ1-3,TRBV7-9,CASSPWGSFNSGNTIYF
.,TRBJ2-1,TRBV7-9,CASSLFQGSYNEQFF
.,TRBJ2-1,TRBV28,CASSSLLANEQFF
.,TRBJ2-1,TRBV29-1,CSVETPSGRRHEQFF
.,TRBJ2-5,TRBV7-9,CASSPRGSQETQYF
.,TRBJ2-3,TRBV27,CASSSGLAGISADTQYF
.,TRBJ2-7,TRBV7-8,CASSLMFSSYEQYF
.,TRBJ1-1,TRBV18,CASSPFRGAGAFF
.,TRBJ2-7,TRBV6-1,CASSELRYEQYF
.,TRBJ1-5,TRBV15,CATSRDLQLGNQPQHF
.,TRBJ1-2,TRBV5-6,CASSLPGNGYTF
.,TRBJ2-7,TRBV7-9,CASSYGTSYEQYF
.,TRBJ2-2,TRBV6-5,CASSYEFAGKGELFF
few,TRBJ2-1,TRBV7-9,CASSLRAGGYNEQFF
.,TRBJ2-5,TRBV28,CASRTQGVETQYF
.,TRBJ1-1,TRBV19,CASRPTDRGITEAFF
.,TRBJ2-1,TRBV7-6,CASSLDRVNEQFF
.,TRBJ1-5,TRBV5-1,CASSLSGDQPQHF
.,TRBJ1-1,TRBV2,CASRGQGSTEAFF
.,TRBJ1-2,TRBV2,CASSERRSYGYTF
.,TRBJ2-3,TRBV5-1,CASSTRTDTQYF
.,TRBJ2-1,TRBV28,CASSKPGQGGGSEQFF
once,TRBJ2-1,TRBV28,CASSFWSRNKNEQFF